This TCR beta chain was profiled in a study of T cells in Graves' hyperthyroidism and ophthalmopathy. In making diagnoses, clinical symptoms, serum thyroxine and TRAb, thyroid ultrasound and orbital computed tomography were all used. The CDR3 extends over 17 amino acids. The germline gives CDR1 DFQATT, CDR2 SNEGSKA (reference sequence). V shed 0 bases and J 5 bases; nucleotides not matched to a gene: 14. Amplified TCR beta CDR3 regions came from RNA transcripts. A first-round RT-PCR of the TCR CDR3 used the HTBI primer set. A single record per CDR3 protein comes from TCRdb applying MiXCR to the multiplex PCR reads. The data hold approximately 710,000 distinct CDR3 sequences, with around 16% observed a single time.

The chain links TRBV20-1 to TRBJ2-3, with 7 nucleotides matching TRBD2. The TCR sequence derives from a man in his fifties or sixties with Graves' hyperthyroidism. The sequencing sample was made of blood. The CDR3 sequence: CSARDRGAGNFLDTQYF. In DNA, the CDR3 is TGCAGTGCTAGAGATCGAGGAGCGGGGAATTTTTTAGATACGCAGTATTTT.